This is a list of T cell receptor beta chains from one sample in a study of siplizumab effects on memory and regulatory T cells. The assay was immunoSEQ multiplex PCR, and TCRdb's table has in-frame clones only and misses some. The sample records tens of thousands of clones, roughly 96% being singletons. Specimen: naive CD4+ T cells sorted from blood. All receptors come from a human donor in good health. CDR3s include the opening cysteine and the closing phenylalanine or tryptophan. The D gene is left open where the match is weak.

D gene: -
V gene: TRBV25-1
J gene: TRBJ1-3
CDR3 protein: CASSEQGTGNTIYF

D gene: -
V gene: TRBV4-2
J gene: TRBJ1-4
CDR3 protein: CASSQEPSPNEKLFF

D gene: TRBD1
V gene: TRBV4-3
J gene: TRBJ2-4
CDR3 protein: CASSQDWQGAPKNIQYF

D gene: -
V gene: TRBV9
J gene: TRBJ2-2
CDR3 protein: CASSTASFGAGELFF

D gene: TRBD2
V gene: TRBV5-1
J gene: -
CDR3 protein: CASSSSGSFSYEQYF

D gene: -
V gene: TRBV6-1
J gene: TRBJ1-1
CDR3 protein: CASSATGAIEAFF

D gene: -
V gene: TRBV19
J gene: TRBJ2-3
CDR3 protein: CASSPLWGTDTQYF

D gene: -
V gene: TRBV19
J gene: TRBJ2-3
CDR3 protein: CASSMGVGFSTDTQYF

D gene: -
V gene: TRBV6-1
J gene: TRBJ1-1
CDR3 protein: CASSFRRPDTEAFF

D gene: TRBD2
V gene: TRBV9
J gene: TRBJ2-3
CDR3 protein: CASSVYRGGGTDTQYF

D gene: -
V gene: TRBV27
J gene: TRBJ2-7
CDR3 protein: CASSAGVLLAYEQYF

D gene: -
V gene: TRBV20-1
J gene: TRBJ1-2
CDR3 protein: CSATGDYGYTF

D gene: TRBD1
V gene: TRBV7-3
J gene: TRBJ1-1
CDR3 protein: CASSSQGASEAFF

D gene: -
V gene: TRBV28
J gene: TRBJ1-3
CDR3 protein: CASSSPGGNTIYF

D gene: -
V gene: TRBV20-1
J gene: TRBJ1-1
CDR3 protein: CSAGGGTEAFF

D gene: -
V gene: TRBV2
J gene: TRBJ1-2
CDR3 protein: CAREGPYGYTF

D gene: -
V gene: TRBV12-5
J gene: TRBJ1-1
CDR3 protein: CASGTGRESEAFF

D gene: TRBD1
V gene: TRBV6-6
J gene: TRBJ1-5
CDR3 protein: CASSLGQGARNQPQHF

D gene: -
V gene: TRBV29-1
J gene: TRBJ1-1
CDR3 protein: CRVQGNTEAFF

D gene: TRBD2
V gene: TRBV4-2
J gene: TRBJ2-4
CDR3 protein: CASSQVSGGGKLAKNIQYF

D gene: -
V gene: TRBV10-3
J gene: TRBJ2-3
CDR3 protein: CAINQTPDTQYF

D gene: TRBD1
V gene: TRBV4-3
J gene: TRBJ2-3
CDR3 protein: CASSPGQGFRTDTQYF

D gene: -
V gene: TRBV6-6
J gene: TRBJ2-7
CDR3 protein: CASSSIGGGEQYF